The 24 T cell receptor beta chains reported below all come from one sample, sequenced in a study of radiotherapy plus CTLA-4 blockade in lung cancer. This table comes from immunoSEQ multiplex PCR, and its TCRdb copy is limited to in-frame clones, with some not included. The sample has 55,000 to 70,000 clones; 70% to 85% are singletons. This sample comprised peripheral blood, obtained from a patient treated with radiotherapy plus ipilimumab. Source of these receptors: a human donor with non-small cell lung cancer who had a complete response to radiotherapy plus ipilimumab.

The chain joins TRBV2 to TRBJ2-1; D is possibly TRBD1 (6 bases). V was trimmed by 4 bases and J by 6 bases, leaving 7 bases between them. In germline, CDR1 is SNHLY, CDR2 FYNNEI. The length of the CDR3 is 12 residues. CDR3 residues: CASSVTGNEQFF. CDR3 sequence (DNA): TGTGCCAGCAGTGTGACAGGCAATGAGCAGTTCTTC.

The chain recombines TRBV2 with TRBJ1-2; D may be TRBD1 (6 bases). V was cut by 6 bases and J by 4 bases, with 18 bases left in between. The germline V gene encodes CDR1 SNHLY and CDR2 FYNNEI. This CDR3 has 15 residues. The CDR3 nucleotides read TGTGCCAGCAGAACCACAGGGAAGGGGCGCTATGGCTACACCTTC. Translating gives CASRTTGKGRYGYTF.

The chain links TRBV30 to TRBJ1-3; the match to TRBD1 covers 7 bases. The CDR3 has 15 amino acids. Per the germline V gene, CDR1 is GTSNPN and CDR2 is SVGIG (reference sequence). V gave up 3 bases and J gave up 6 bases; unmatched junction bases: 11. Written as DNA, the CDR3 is TGTGCCTGGAGATTCGCAGGGGGTCTTGCAAACACCATATATTTT. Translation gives CAWRFAGGLANTIYF. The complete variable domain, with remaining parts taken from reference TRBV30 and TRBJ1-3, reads SQTIHQWPATLVQPVGSPLSLECTVEGTSNPNLYWYRQAAGRGLQLLFYSVGIGQISSEVPQNLSASRPQDRQFILSSKKLLLSDSGFYLCAWRFAGGLANTIYFGEGSWLTVV.

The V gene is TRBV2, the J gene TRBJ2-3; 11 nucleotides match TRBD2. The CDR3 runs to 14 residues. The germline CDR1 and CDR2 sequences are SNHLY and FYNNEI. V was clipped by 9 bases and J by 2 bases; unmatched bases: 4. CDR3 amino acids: CARGLAVFTDTQYF. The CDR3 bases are TGTGCCAGGGGACTAGCGGTTTTCACAGATACGCAGTATTTT.

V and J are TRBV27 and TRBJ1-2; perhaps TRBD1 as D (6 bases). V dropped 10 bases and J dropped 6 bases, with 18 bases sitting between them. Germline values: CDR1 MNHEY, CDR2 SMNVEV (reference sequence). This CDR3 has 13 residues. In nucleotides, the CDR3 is TGTGCCACCTGGGCACAGGGCATTCATGGCTACACCTTC. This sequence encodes CATWAQGIHGYTF.

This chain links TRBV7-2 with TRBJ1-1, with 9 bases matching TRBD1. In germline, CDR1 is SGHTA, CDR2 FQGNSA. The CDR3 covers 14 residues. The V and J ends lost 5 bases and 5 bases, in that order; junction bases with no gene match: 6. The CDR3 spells CASSQQGALTEAFF. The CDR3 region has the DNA TGTGCCAGCAGCCAACAGGGGGCGCTTACTGAAGCTTTCTTT.

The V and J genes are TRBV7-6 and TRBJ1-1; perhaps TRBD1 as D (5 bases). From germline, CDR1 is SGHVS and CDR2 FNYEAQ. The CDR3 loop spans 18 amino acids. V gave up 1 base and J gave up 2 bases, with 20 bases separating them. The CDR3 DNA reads TGTGCCAGCAGCTTAGGATTTGGGCAGACAGACTCAAACACTGAAGCTTTCTTT. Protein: CASSLGFGQTDSNTEAFF.

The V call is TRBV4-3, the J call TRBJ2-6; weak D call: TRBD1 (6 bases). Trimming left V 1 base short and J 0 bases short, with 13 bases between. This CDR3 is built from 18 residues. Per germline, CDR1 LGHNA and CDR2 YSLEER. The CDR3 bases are TGCGCCAGCAGCCAAGGCAGGGGATTGGGCTCTGGGGCCAACGTCCTGACTTTC. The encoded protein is CASSQGRGLGSGANVLTF.

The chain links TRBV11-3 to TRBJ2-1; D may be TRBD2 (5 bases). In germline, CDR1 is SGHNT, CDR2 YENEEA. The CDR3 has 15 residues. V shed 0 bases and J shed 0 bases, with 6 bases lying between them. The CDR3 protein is CASSLEGSSYNEQFF. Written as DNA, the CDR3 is TGTGCCAGCAGCTTAGAGGGGAGCTCCTACAATGAGCAGTTCTTC.

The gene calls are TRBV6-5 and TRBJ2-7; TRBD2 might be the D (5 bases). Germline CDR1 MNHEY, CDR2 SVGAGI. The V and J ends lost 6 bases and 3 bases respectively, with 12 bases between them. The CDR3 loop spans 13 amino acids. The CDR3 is CASSERSDYEQYV. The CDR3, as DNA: TGTGCCAGCAGCGAGCGGTCGGACTACGAGCAGTACGTC.

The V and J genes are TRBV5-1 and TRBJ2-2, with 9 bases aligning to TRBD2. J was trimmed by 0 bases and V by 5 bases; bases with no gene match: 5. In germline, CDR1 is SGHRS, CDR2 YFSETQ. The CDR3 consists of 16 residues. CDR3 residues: CASRLTSGANTGELFF. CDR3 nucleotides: TGCGCCAGCAGACTGACTAGCGGCGCGAACACCGGGGAGCTGTTTTTT.

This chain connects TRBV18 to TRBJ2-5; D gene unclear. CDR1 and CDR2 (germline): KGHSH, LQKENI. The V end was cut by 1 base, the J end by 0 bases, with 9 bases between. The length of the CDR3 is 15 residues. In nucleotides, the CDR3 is TGTGCCAGCTCACCACTTCACTCGGACCAAGAGACCCAGTACTTC. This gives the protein CASSPLHSDQETQYF.

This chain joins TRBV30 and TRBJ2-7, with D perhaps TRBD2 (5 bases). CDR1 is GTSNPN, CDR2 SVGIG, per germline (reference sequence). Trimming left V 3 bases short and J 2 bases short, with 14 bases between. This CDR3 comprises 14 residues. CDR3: CAWRMHTLAYEQYF. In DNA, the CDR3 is TGTGCCTGGAGAATGCACACACTAGCCTACGAGCAGTACTTC.

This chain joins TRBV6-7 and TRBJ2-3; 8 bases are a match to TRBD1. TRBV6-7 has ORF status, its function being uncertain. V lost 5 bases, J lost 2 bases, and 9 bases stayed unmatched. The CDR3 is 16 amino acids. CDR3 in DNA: TGTGCCAGCAGTCCATCGACAGGGGAGTTCACAGATACGCAGTATTTT. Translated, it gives CASSPSTGEFTDTQYF.

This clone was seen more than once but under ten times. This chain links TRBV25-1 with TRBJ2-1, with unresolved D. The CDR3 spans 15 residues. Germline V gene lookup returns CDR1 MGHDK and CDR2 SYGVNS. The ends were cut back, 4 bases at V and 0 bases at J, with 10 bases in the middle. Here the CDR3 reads CASSGYLSSYNEQFF. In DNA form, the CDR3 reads TGTGCCAGCAGTGGGTACCTGAGCTCCTACAATGAGCAGTTCTTC. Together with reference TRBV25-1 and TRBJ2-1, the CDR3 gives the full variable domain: EADIYQTPRYLVIGTGKKITLECSQTMGHDKMYWYQQDPGMELHLIHYSYGVNSTEKGDLSSESTVSRIRTEHFPLTLESARPSHTSQYLCASSGYLSSYNEQFFGPGTRLTVL.

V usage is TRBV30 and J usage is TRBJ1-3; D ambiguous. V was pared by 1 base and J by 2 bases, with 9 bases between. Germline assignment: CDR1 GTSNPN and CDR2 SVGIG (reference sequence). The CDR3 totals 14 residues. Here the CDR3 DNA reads TGTGCCTGGAGTGAATTTGACACTGGAAACACCATATATTTT. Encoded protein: CAWSEFDTGNTIYF.

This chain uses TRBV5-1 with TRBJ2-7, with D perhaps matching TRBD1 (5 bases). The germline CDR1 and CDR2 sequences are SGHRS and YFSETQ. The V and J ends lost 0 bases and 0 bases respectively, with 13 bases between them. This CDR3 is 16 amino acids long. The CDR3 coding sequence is TGCGCCAGCAGCTTGGAGGTAGGGGCTTCCTCCTACGAGCAGTACTTC. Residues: CASSLEVGASSYEQYF. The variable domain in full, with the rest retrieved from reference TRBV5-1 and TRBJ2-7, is KAGVTQTPRYLIKTRGQQVTLSCSPISGHRSVSWYQQTPGQGLQFLFEYFSETQRNKGNFPGRFSGRQFSNSRSEMNVSTLELGDSALYLCASSLEVGASSYEQYFGPGTRLTVT.

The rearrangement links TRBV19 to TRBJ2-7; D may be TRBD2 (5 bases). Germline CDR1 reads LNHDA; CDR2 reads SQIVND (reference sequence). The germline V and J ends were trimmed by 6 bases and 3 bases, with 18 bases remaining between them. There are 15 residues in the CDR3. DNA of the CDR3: TGTGCCAGTAGGAACTATGCCGAGCGGAGCTACGAGCAGTACGTC. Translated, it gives CASRNYAERSYEQYV.

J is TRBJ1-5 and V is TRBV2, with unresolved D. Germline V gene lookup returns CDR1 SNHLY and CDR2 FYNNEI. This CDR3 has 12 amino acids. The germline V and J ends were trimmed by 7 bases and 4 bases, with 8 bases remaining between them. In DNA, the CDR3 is TGTGCCAGCAAGGGAGATAATCAGCCCCAGCATTTT. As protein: CASKGDNQPQHF.

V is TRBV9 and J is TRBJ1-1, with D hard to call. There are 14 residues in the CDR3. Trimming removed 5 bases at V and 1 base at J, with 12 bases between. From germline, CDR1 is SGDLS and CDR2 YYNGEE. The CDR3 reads CASRVGSGNTEAFF. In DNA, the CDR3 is TGTGCCAGCAGGGTGGGGAGCGGGAACACTGAAGCTTTCTTT.

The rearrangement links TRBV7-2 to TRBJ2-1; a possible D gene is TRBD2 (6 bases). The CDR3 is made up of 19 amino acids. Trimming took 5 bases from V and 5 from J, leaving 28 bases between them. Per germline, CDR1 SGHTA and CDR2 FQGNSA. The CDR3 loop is CASSPDADLTGTWNNEQFF. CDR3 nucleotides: TGTGCCAGCAGCCCAGACGCCGACCTTACCGGGACTTGGAACAATGAGCAGTTCTTC.

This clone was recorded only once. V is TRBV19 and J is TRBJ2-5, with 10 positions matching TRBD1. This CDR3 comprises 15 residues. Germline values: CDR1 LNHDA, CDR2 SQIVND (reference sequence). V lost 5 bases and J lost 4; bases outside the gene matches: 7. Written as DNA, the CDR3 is TGTGCCAGTAGTTCCGCCGGGACAGGGGTAGAGACCCAGTACTTC. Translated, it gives CASSSAGTGVETQYF.

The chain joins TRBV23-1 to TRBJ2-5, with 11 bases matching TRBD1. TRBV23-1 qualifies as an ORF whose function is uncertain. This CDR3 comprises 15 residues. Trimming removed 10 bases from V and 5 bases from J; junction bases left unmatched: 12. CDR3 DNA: TGCGCCACTCCTGGACGGGACAGGGGGTACGAGACCCAGTACTTC. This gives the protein CATPGRDRGYETQYF.

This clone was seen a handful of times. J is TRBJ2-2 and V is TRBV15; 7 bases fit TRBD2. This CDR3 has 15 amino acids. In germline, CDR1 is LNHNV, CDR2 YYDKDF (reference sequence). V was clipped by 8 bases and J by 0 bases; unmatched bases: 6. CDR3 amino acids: CATWAGTTNTGELFF. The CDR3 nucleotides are TGTGCCACCTGGGCCGGGACTACGAACACCGGGGAGCTGTTTTTT.